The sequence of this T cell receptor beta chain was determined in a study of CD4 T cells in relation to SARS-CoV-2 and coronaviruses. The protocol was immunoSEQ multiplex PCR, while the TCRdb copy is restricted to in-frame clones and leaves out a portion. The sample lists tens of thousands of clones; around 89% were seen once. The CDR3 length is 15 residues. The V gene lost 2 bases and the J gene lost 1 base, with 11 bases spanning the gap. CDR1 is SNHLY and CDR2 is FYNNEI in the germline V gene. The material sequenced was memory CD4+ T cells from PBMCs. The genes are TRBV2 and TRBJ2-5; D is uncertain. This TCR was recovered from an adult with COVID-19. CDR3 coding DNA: TGTGCCAGCAGTGAAATGGAGCAGCTCCAAGAGACCCAGTACTTC. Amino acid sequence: CASSEMEQLQETQYF.